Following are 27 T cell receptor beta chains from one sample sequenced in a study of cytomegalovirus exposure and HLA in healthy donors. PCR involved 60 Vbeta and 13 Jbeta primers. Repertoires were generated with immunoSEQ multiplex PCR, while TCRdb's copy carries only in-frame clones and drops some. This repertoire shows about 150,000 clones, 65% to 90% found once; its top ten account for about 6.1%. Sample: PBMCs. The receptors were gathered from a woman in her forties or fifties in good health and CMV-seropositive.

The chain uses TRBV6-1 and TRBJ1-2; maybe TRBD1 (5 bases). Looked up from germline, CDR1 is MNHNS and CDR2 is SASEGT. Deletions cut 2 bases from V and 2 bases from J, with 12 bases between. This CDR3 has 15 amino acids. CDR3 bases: TGTGCCAGCAGTGAAACCCCGACAGCCAACTATGGCTACACCTTC. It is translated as CASSETPTANYGYTF.

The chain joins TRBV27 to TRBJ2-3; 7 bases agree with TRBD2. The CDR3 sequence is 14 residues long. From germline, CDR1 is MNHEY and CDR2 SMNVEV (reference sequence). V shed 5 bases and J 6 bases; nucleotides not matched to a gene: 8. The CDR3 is CASSPPGLQDTQYF. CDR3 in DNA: TGTGCCAGCAGTCCCCCGGGACTACAGGATACGCAGTATTTT.

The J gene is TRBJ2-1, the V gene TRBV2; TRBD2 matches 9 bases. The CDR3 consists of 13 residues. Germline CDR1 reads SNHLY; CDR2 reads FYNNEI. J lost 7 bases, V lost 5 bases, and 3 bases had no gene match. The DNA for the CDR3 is TGTGCCAGCAGTTTTGGACTAGCGAATGAGCAGTTCTTC. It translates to CASSFGLANEQFF.

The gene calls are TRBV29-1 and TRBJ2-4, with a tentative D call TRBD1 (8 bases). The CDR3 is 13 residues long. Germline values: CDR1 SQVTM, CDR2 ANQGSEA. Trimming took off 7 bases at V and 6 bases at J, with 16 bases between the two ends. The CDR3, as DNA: TGCAGCGCCGAGACAGGGGAGGGAAACATTCAGTACTTC. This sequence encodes CSAETGEGNIQYF.

The CDR3 reads CASSDTWWGVPSGANVLTF. The CDR3 DNA follows: TGTGCCAGCAGTGATACATGGTGGGGCGTCCCTTCTGGGGCCAACGTCCTGACTTTC. The rearrangement joins TRBV2 to TRBJ2-6; D perhaps matches TRBD1 (5 bases). In germline, CDR1 is SNHLY, CDR2 FYNNEI. V was clipped by 3 bases and J by 1 base, with 19 bases between them. The CDR3 is made up of 19 amino acids.

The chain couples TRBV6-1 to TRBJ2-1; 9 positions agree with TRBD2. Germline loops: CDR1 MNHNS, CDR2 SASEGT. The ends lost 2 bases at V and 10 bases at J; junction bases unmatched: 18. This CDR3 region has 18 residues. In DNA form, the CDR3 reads TGTGCCAGCAGTGAAAGGGGCGGGGGGGCCCAGAGGTCCGGGGAGCAGTTCTTC. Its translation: CASSERGGGAQRSGEQFF.

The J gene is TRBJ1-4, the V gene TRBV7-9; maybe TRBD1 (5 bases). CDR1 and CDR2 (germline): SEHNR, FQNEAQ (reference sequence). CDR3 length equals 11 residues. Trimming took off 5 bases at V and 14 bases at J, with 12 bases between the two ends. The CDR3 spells CASSPDGGLFF. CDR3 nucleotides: TGTGCCAGCAGCCCCGACGGGGGTCTGTTTTTT.

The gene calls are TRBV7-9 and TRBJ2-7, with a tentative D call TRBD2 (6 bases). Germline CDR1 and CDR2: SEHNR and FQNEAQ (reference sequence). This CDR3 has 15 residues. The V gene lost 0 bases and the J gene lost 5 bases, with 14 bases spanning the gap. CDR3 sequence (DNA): TGTGCCAGCAGCTTAGCGAGAGGGAGGAGAAACGAGCAGTACTTC. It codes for CASSLARGRRNEQYF.

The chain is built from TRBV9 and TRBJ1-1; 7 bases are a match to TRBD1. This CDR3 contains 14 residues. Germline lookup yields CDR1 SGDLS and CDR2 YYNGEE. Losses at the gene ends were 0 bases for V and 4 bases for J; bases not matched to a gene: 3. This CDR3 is CASSVVAGGTEAFF. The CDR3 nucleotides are TGTGCCAGCAGCGTAGTGGCAGGGGGCACTGAAGCTTTCTTT.

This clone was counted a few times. For the CDR3, the DNA is TGTGCCAGCAGTAAACGGACAGGGAACACTGAAGCTTTCTTT. Protein: CASSKRTGNTEAFF. The chain joins TRBV6-5 to TRBJ1-1, with 7 nucleotides matching TRBD1. V lost 5 bases, J lost 1 base, and 4 bases stayed unmatched. The germline gives CDR1 MNHEY, CDR2 SVGAGI. The CDR3 length is 14 residues.

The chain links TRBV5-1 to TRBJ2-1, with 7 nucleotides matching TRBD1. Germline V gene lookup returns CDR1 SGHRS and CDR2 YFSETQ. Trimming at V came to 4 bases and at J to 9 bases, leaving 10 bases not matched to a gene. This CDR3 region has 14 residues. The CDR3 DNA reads TGCGCCAGCAGCATATCCGGGACAGTCACTGAGCAGTTCTTC. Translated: CASSISGTVTEQFF.

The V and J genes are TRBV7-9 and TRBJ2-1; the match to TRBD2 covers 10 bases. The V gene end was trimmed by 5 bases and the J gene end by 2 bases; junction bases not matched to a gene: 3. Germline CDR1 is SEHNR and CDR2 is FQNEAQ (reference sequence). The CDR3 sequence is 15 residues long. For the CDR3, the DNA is TGTGCCAGCAGCCGGAGCGGGGGGGCCTACAATGAGCAGTTCTTC. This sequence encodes CASSRSGGAYNEQFF. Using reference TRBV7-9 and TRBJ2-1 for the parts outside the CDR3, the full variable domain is DTGVSQNPRHKITKRGQNVTFRCDPISEHNRLYWYRQTLGQGPEFLTYFQNEAQLEKSRLLSDRFSAERPKGSFSTLEIQRTEQGDSAMYLCASSRSGGAYNEQFFGPGTRLTVL.

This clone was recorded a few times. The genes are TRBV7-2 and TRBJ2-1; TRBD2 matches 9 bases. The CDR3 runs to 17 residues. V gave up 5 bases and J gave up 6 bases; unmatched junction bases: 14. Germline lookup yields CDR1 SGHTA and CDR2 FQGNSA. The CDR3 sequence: CASSQTAPGLAGNEQFF. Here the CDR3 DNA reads TGTGCCAGCAGCCAGACGGCACCGGGACTAGCAGGCAATGAGCAGTTCTTC. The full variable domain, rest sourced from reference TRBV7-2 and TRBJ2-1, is GAGVSQSPSNKVTEKGKDVELRCDPISGHTALYWYRQSLGQGLEFLIYFQGNSAPDKSGLPSDRFSAERTGGSVSTLTIQRTQQEDSAVYLCASSQTAPGLAGNEQFFGPGTRLTVL.

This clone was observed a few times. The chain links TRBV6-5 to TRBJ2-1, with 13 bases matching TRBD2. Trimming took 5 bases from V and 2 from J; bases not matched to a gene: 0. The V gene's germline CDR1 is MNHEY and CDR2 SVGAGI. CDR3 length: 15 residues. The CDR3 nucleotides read TGTGCCAGCAGTACTAGCGGGGGGGCCTACAATGAGCAGTTCTTC. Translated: CASSTSGGAYNEQFF.

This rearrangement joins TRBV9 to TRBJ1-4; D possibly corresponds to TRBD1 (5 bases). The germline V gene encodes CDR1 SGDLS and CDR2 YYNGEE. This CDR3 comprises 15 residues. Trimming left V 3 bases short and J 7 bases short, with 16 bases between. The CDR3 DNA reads TGTGCCAGCAGCGAGACCACCGGGAGGGGTGAAAAACTGTTTTTT. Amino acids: CASSETTGRGEKLFF. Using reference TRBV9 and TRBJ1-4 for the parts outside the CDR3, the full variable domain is DSGVTQTPKHLITATGQRVTLRCSPRSGDLSVYWYQQSLDQGLQFLIQYYNGEERAKGNILERFSAQQFPDLHSELNLSSLELGDSALYFCASSETTGRGEKLFFGSGTQLSVL.

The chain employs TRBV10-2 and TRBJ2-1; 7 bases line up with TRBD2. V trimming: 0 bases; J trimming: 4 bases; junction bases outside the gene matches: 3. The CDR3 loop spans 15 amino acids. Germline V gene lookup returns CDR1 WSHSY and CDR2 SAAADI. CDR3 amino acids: CASSESRRGYNEQFF. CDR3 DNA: TGCGCCAGCAGTGAGTCCCGGCGGGGGTACAATGAGCAGTTCTTC.

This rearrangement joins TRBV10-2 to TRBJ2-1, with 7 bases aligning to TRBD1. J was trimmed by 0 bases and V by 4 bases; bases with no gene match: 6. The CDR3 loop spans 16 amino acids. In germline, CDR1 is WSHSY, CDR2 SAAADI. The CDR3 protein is CASSAYRGSSYNEQFF. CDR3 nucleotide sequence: TGCGCCAGCAGTGCATACAGGGGCAGCTCCTACAATGAGCAGTTCTTC.

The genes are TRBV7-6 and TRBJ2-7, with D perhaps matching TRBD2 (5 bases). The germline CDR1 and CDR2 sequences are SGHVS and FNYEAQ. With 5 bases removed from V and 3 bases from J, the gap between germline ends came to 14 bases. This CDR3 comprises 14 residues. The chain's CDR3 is CASSPSMVFYEQYF. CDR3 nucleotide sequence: TGTGCCAGCAGCCCTAGCATGGTGTTCTACGAGCAGTACTTC.

CDR3: CASSQDRGQGKENTIYF. In DNA form, the CDR3 reads TGCGCCAGCAGCCAAGATAGGGGACAGGGGAAAGAAAACACCATATATTTT. This chain uses TRBV4-3 with TRBJ1-3, with 10 bases that match TRBD1. The germline V gene encodes CDR1 LGHNA and CDR2 YSLEER. Trimming removed 0 bases from V and 6 bases from J; junction bases left unmatched: 8. The length of the CDR3 is 17 residues.

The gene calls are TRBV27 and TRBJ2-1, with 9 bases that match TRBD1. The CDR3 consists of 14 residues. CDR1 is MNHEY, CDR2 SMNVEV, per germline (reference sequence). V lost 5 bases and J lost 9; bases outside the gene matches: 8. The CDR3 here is CASSDRDRVFEQFF. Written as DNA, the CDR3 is TGTGCCAGCAGTGACCGGGACAGGGTGTTTGAGCAGTTCTTC.

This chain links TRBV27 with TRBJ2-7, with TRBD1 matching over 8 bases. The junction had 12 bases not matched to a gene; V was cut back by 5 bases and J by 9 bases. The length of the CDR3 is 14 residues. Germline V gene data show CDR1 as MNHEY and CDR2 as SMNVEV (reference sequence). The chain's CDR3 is CASSLQGANGVQYF. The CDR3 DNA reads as TGTGCCAGCAGTCTCCAGGGGGCTAACGGTGTGCAGTACTTC.

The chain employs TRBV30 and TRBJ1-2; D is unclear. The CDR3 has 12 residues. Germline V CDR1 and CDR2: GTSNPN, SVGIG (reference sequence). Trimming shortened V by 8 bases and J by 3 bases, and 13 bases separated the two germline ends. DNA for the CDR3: TGTGCCCGCGAACTTGGTGACTATGGCTACACCTTC. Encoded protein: CARELGDYGYTF.

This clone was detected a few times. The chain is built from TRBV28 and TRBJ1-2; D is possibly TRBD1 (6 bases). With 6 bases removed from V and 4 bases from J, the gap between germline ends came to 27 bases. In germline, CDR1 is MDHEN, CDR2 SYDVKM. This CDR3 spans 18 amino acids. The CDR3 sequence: CASRGKGDGPHTPYGYTF. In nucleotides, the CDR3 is TGTGCCAGCAGGGGAAAGGGGGACGGACCACACACTCCCTATGGCTACACCTTC.

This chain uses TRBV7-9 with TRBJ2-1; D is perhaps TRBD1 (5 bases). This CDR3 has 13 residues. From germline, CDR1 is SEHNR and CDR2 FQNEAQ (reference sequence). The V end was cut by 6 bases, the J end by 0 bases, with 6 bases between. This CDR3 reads CASRGLSYNEQFF. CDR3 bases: TGTGCCAGCAGGGGGCTCTCCTACAATGAGCAGTTCTTC.

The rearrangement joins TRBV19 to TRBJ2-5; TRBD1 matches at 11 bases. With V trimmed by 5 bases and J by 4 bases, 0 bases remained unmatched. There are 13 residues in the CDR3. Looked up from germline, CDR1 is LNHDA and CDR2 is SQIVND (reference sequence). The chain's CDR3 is CASSGQGAETQYF. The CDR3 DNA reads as TGTGCCAGTAGTGGACAGGGGGCAGAGACCCAGTACTTC.

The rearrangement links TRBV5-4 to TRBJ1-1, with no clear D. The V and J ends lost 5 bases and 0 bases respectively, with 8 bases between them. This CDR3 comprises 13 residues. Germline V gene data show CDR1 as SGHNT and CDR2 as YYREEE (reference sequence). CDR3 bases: TGTGCCAGCAGGTCTGGGCTGAACACTGAAGCTTTCTTT. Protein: CASRSGLNTEAFF.

The CDR3: CASSLEGREKGYTF. The CDR3 region has the DNA TGTGCCAGCAGCTTGGAGGGCAGGGAAAAGGGCTACACCTTC. The chain combines TRBV5-4 with TRBJ1-2; D might be TRBD1 (5 bases). Germline CDR1 is SGHNT and CDR2 is YYREEE (reference sequence). This CDR3 is 14 amino acids long. V was cut by 0 bases and J by 8 bases, with 14 bases left in between.